This T cell receptor (beta chain) stems from a study of cytomegalovirus exposure and HLA in healthy donors. A few counts support this clone. What it binds is unknown. 60 Vbeta and 13 Jbeta primers were used in PCR. Data came from immunoSEQ multiplex PCR; TCRdb stores just in-frame clones and leaves some out. The sample has about 210,000 clones; 82% are singletons. Findings and limits, study-wide: Some TCR beta chains (roughly 160 of them) were listed as cytomegalovirus-associated.

Trimming removed 4 bases from V and 4 bases from J; junction bases left unmatched: 3. CDR1 is SNHLY and CDR2 is FYNNEI in the germline V gene. The CDR3 sequence is 13 residues long. Sequenced sample: PBMCs. This sequence was found in a man in his forties or fifties in good health and CMV-seropositive. The chain recombines TRBV2 with TRBJ1-2; the match to TRBD1 covers 7 bases. In nucleotides, the CDR3 is TGTGCCAGCAGTGGACAGGGATTCTATGGCTACACCTTC. Translated, it gives CASSGQGFYGYTF.